The 10 T cell receptor beta chains below come from one sample, sequenced in a study of blood T cells in healthy people across ages. Together with a sample-barcoded 5' primer, a J-beta primer mix was included in a second PCR lasting about 7 to 12 cycles. Using its own MiXCR run on the 5' RACE reads, TCRdb lists one record per CDR3 protein. Of about 1.6 million distinct CDR3 sequences in the sample, roughly a third are singletons; the top ten hold about 11%. The sequencing input was blood. These TCRs come from a woman aged 30 to 39 in good health.

About this clonotype: It may be a read error: a sequence one base away is much more abundant. Here the CDR3 reads CSPSGVQGNEQFF. CDR3 coding DNA: TGCAGCCCTTCTGGCGTTCAGGGGAATGAGCAGTTCTTC. The chain is built from TRBV29-1 and TRBJ2-1, with a tentative D call TRBD1 (6 bases). V was pared by 8 bases and J by 7 bases, with 18 bases between. Germline CDR1 and CDR2: SQVTM and ANQGSEA. The CDR3 runs to 13 residues.

With regard to this clonotype: The junction differs from germline at one of its ends, possibly a read error. J is TRBJ2-1 and V is TRBV20-1; the D is unclear. Per the germline V gene, CDR1 is DFQATT and CDR2 is SNEGSKA (reference sequence). The CDR3 is made up of 14 amino acids. CDR3 in amino acids: CNAPQGFTYNEQFF. DNA of the CDR3: TGCAATGCTCCCCAAGGTTTTACCTACAATGAGCAGTTCTTC.

This clonotype was seen a few times. The rearrangement uses TRBV20-1 and TRBJ1-1; D is uncertain. The CDR3 loop spans 11 amino acids. Germline-derived CDR1 and CDR2 are DFQATT and SNEGSKA (reference sequence). In nucleotides, the CDR3 is TGCACCTCGAGGGCTAACACTGAAGCTTTCTTT. Protein sequence: CTSRANTEAFF.

This clonotype was seen only a few times. The V gene is TRBV5-1, the J gene TRBJ1-2; D not resolved. Germline V lookup: CDR1 SGHRS, CDR2 YFSETQ. V lost 1 base to trimming and J lost 0 bases, with 7 bases between them. The CDR3 length is 14 residues. CDR3 DNA: TGCGCCAGCAGCTTGTACTCAGCTAACTATGGCTACACCTTC. Translated: CASSLYSANYGYTF.

V usage is TRBV20-1 and J usage is TRBJ2-5; D is possibly TRBD2 (5 bases). The J call may not be correct, given that the DNA end is closer to TRBJ2-7. Germline V CDR1 and CDR2: DFQATT, SNEGSKA (reference sequence). CDR3 length equals 13 residues. CDR3 DNA sequence: TGCAGTGCTCTGTCCGGGGAGAACTACGAGCAGTACTTC. Encoded protein: CSALSGENYEQYF.

The chain links TRBV3-1 to TRBJ2-5, with no clear D. Trimming removed 0 bases at V and 2 bases at J, with 4 bases between. This CDR3 contains 13 residues. From germline, CDR1 is LGHDT and CDR2 YNNKEL (reference sequence). The CDR3 DNA follows: TGTGCCAGCAGCCAAGACATTCAAGAGACCCAGTACTTC. It translates to CASSQDIQETQYF.

V gene TRBV3-1 combines with J gene TRBJ1-1; D gene ambiguous. With 7 bases removed from V and 0 bases from J, the gap between germline ends came to 18 bases. CDR3 size: 16 residues. Germline V gene sequence: CDR1 LGHDT, CDR2 YNNKEL (reference sequence). CDR3 DNA sequence: TGTGCCAGCACCGAAGGACCTTTTTCCATGAACACTGAAGCTTTCTTT. Protein sequence: CASTEGPFSMNTEAFF. Using reference TRBV3-1 and TRBJ1-1 for the parts outside the CDR3, the full variable domain is DTAVSQTPKYLVTQMGNDKSIKCEQNLGHDTMYWYKQDSKKFLKIMFSYNNKELIINETVPNRFSPKSPDKAHLNLHINSLELGDSAVYFCASTEGPFSMNTEAFFGQGTRLTVV.

The table lists this clonotype with a few counts. This chain connects TRBV3-1 to TRBJ2-5; D unresolved. Between the trimmed V and J ends, which lost 5 bases and 7 bases, there was a span of 17 bases. From germline, CDR1 is LGHDT and CDR2 YNNKEL (reference sequence). The length of the CDR3 is 14 residues. The CDR3 loop is CASSTSGSTGTQYF. The CDR3 coding sequence is TGTGCCAGCAGCACAAGTGGGTCAACCGGGACCCAGTACTTC.

The sample holds a few counts of this clonotype. The CDR3 loop reads CSVVGPTTTGGRHNEQFF. Here the CDR3 DNA reads TGCAGCGTTGTGGGCCCAACAACTACGGGCGGAAGACACAATGAGCAGTTCTTC. The rearrangement links TRBV29-1 to TRBJ2-1; D unclear. CDR3 length: 18 amino acids. Germline assignment: CDR1 SQVTM and CDR2 ANQGSEA. The ends were cut back, 4 bases at V and 5 bases at J, with 27 bases in the middle.

This clonotype was seen only a few times. This sequence joins TRBV6-1 and TRBJ1-2, with TRBD1 matching over 9 bases. The CDR3 is 15 residues long. Germline values: CDR1 MNHNS, CDR2 SASEGT. J gave up 4 bases and V 1 base, and 4 bases lay outside the gene matches. Here the CDR3 DNA reads TGTGCCAGCAGTGAAGGGGGGACAGGGCGCTATGGCTACACCTTC. Translated: CASSEGGTGRYGYTF.